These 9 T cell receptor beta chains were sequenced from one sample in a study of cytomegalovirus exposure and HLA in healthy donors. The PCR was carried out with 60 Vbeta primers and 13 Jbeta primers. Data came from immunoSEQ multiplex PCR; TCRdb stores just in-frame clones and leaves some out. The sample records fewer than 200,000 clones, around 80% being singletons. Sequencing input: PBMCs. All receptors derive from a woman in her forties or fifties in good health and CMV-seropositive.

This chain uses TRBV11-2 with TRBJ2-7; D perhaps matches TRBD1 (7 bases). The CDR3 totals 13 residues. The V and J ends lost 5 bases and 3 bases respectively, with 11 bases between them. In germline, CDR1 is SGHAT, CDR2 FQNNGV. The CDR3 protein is CASSPRGDYEQYF. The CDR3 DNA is TGTGCCAGCAGCCCCAGGGGGGACTACGAGCAGTACTTC.

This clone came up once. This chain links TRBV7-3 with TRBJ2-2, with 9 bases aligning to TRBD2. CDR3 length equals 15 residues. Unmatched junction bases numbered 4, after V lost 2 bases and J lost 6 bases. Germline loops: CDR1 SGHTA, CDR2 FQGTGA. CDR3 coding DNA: TGTGCCAGCAGCTTACGGCTAGCGGGACCCGGGGAGCTGTTTTTT. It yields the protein CASSLRLAGPGELFF.

CDR3 amino acids: CSATSTDTQYF. The CDR3 DNA follows: TGCAGTGCCACTAGCACAGATACGCAGTATTTT. The rearrangement uses TRBV20-1 and TRBJ2-3; D call uncertain. The germline gives CDR1 DFQATT, CDR2 SNEGSKA (reference sequence). The V gene lost 6 bases and the J gene lost 0 bases, with 4 bases spanning the gap. The CDR3 spans 11 residues.

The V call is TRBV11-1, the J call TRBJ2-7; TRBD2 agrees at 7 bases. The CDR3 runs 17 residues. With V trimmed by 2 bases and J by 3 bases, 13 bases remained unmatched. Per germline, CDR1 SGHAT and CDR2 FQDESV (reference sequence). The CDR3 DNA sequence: TGTGCCAGCAGCTTATGGGGAGGGGCATCGAGCTTCTACGAGCAGTACTTC. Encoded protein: CASSLWGGASSFYEQYF.

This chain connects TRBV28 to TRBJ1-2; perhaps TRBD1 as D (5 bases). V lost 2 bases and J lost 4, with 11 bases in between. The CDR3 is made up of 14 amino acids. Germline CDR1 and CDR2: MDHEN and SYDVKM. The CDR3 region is CASSLTGVGYGYTF. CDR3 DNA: TGTGCCAGCAGTTTAACGGGGGTGGGCTATGGCTACACCTTC.

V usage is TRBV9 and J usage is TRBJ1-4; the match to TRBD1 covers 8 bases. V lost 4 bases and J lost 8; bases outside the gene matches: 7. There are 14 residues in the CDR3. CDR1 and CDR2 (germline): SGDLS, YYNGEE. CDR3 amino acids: CASSKDRGREKLFF. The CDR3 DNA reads TGTGCCAGCAGCAAAGACAGGGGAAGGGAAAAACTGTTTTTT.

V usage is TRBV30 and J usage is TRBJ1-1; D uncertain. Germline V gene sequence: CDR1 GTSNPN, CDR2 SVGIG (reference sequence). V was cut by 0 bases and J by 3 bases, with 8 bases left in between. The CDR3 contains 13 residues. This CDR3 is CAWSVLGHTEAFF. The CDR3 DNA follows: TGTGCCTGGAGTGTCCTTGGGCACACTGAAGCTTTCTTT.

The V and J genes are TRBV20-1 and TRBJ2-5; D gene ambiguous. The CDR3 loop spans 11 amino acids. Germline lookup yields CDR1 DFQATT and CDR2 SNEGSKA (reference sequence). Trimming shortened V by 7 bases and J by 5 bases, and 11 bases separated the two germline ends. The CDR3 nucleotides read TGCAGTGTCGTCGCTCGGGAGACCCAGTACTTC. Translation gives CSVVARETQYF.

This CDR3 reads CASSSNRGLTDTQYF. In DNA, the CDR3 is TGTGCCAGCAGCTCCAACAGGGGCCTCACAGATACGCAGTATTTT. V usage is TRBV5-6 and J usage is TRBJ2-3, with TRBD1 matching 7 bases. There are 15 residues in the CDR3. J gave up 2 bases and V 3 bases, and 6 bases lay outside the gene matches. Germline V gives CDR1 SGHDT, CDR2 YYEEEE.